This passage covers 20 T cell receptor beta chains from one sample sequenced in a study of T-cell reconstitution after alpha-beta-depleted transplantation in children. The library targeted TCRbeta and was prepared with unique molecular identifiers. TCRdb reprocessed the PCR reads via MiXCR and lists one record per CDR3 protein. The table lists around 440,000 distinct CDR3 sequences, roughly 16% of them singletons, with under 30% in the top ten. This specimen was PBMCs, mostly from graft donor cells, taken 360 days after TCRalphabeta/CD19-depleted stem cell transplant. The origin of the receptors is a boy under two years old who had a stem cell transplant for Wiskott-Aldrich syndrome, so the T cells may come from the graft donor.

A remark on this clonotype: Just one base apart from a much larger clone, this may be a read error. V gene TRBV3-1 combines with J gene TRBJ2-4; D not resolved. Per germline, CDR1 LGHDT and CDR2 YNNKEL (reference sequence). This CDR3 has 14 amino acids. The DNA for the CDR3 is TGTACCAGCAGCCATAGCTGGGAAGGGAACATTCAGTACTTC. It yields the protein CTSSHSWEGNIQYF.

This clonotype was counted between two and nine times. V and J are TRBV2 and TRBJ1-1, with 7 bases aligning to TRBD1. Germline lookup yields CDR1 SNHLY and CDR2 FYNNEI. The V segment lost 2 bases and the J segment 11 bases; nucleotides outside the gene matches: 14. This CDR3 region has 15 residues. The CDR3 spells CASSETTGTGYSAFF. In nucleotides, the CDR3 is TGTGCCAGCAGTGAAACGACAGGGACGGGGTACTCGGCTTTCTTT.

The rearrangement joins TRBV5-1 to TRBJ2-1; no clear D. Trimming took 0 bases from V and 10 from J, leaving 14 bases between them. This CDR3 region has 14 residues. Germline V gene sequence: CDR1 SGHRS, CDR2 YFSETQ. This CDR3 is CASSLGPTGREQFF. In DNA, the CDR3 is TGCGCCAGCAGCTTGGGCCCGACCGGACGAGAGCAGTTCTTC.

In DNA form, the CDR3 reads TGTGCCAGCAGTGGGACTAGCGGGACAGATGAGCAGTTCTTC. Its protein is CASSGTSGTDEQFF. This chain uses TRBV6-1 with TRBJ2-1; TRBD2 aligns across 12 bases. The length of the CDR3 is 14 residues. Trimming cost V 4 bases and J 8 bases; bases outside gene matches: 3. Germline assignment: CDR1 MNHNS and CDR2 SASEGT.

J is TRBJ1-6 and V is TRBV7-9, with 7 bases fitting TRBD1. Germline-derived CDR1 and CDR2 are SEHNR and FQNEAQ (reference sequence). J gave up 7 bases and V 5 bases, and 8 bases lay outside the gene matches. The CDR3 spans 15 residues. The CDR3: CASSALQGRNSPLHF. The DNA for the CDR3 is TGTGCCAGCAGCGCCCTACAGGGGAGGAATTCACCCCTCCACTTT.

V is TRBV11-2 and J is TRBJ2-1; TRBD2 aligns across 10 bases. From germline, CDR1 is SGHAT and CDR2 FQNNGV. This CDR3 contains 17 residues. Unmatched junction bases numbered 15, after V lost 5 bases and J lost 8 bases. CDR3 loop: CASSPNRLAGAKDEQFF. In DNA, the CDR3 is TGTGCCAGCAGCCCGAACAGGCTAGCGGGGGCTAAGGATGAGCAGTTCTTC.

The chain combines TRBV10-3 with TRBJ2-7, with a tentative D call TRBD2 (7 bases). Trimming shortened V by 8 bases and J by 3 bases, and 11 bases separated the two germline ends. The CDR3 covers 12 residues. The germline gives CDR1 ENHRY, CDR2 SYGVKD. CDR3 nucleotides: TGTGCCATCGGACAGCGGGGCTACGAGCAGTACTTC. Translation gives CAIGQRGYEQYF.

The CDR3, as DNA: TGCAGCGTGCAGCGGGAGAGCTCCTACGAGCAGTACTTC. This gives the protein CSVQRESSYEQYF. V and J are TRBV29-1 and TRBJ2-7; 8 bases fit TRBD2. The CDR3 length is 13 residues. The V gene end was trimmed by 6 bases and the J gene end by 0 bases; junction bases not matched to a gene: 4. Germline V gene sequence: CDR1 SQVTM, CDR2 ANQGSEA.

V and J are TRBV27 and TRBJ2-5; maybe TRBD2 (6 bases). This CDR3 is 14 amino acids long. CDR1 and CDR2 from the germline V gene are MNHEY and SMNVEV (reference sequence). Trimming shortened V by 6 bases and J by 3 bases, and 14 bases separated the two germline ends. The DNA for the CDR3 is TGTGCCAGCAGCTATTGGGGCGGGAAAGAGACCCAGTACTTC. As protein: CASSYWGGKETQYF.

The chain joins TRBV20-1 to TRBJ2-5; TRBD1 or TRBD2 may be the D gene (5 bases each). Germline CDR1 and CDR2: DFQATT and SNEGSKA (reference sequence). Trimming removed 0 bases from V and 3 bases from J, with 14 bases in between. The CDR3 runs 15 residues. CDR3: CSARDSGRPKETQYF. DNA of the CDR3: TGCAGTGCTAGAGATTCGGGACGACCGAAAGAGACCCAGTACTTC.

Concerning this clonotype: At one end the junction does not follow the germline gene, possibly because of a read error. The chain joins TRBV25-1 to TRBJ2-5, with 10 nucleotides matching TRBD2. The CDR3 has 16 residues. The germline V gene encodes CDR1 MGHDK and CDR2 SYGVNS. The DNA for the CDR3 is TGTGCCAGCAGTATCCTAGCGGGAGAATCCCAAGAAACCCAGTACTTC. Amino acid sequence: CASSILAGESQETQYF.

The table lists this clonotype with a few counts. CDR3 sequence (DNA): TGTGCCAGCAGTGCCGACAGGGCCGAGCAGTACTTC. Translated, it gives CASSADRAEQYF. J is TRBJ2-7 and V is TRBV6-5, with 7 bases aligning to TRBD1. This CDR3 has 12 residues. Looked up from germline, CDR1 is MNHEY and CDR2 is SVGAGI. V dropped 5 bases and J dropped 6; count of bases not matched to a gene: 4.

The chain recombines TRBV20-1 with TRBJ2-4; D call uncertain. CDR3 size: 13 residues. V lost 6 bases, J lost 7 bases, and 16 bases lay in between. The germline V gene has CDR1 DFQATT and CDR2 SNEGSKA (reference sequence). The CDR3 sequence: CSATLGGVNIQYF. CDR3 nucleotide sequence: TGCAGTGCCACCCTCGGCGGCGTGAACATTCAGTACTTC.

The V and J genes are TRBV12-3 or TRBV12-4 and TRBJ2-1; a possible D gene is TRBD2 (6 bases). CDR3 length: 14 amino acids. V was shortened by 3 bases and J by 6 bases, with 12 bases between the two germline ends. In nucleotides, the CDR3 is TGTGCCAGCAGTTTCGGCGGGAAGATCAATGAGCAGTTCTTC. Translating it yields CASSFGGKINEQFF.

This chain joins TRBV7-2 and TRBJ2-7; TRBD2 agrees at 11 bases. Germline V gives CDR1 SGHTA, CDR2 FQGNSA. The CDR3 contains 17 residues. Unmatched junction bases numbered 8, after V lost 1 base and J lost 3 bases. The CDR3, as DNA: TGTGCCAGCAGCTTAGTAGCGGGGGGGAGGCTGTTCTACGAGCAGTACTTC. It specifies CASSLVAGGRLFYEQYF.

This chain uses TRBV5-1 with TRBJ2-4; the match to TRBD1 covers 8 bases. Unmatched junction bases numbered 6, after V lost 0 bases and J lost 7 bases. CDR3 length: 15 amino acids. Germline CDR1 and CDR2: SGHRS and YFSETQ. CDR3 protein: CASSLEGRGRNIQYF. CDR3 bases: TGCGCCAGCAGCTTGGAGGGCAGGGGGCGGAACATTCAGTACTTC.

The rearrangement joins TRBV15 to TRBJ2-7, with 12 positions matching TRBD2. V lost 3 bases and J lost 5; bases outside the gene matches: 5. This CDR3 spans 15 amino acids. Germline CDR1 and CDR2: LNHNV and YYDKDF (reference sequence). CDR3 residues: CATSSRLAGVHEQYF. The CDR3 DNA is TGTGCCACCAGCAGTCGACTAGCGGGAGTACACGAGCAGTACTTC.

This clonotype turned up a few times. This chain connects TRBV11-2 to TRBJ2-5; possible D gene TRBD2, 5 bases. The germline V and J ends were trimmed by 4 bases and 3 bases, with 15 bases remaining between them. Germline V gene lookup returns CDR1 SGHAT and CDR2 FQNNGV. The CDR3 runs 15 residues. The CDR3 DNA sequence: TGTGCCAGCAGCTCCGGGATCTCCATTAAAGAGACCCAGTACTTC. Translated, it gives CASSSGISIKETQYF.

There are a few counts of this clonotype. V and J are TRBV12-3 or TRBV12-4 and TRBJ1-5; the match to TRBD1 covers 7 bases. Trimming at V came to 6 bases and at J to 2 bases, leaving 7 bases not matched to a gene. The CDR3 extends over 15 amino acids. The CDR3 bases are TGTGCCAGCAGCCCAAGACAGGGCCGCAATCAGCCCCAGCATTTT. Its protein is CASSPRQGRNQPQHF.

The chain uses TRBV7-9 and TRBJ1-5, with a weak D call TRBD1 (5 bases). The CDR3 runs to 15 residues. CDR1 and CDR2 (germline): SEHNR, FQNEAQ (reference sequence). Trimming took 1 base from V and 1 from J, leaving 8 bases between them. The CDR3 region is CASSLGQTSNQPQHF. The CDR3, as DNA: TGTGCCAGCAGCTTAGGACAGACAAGCAATCAGCCCCAGCATTTT.